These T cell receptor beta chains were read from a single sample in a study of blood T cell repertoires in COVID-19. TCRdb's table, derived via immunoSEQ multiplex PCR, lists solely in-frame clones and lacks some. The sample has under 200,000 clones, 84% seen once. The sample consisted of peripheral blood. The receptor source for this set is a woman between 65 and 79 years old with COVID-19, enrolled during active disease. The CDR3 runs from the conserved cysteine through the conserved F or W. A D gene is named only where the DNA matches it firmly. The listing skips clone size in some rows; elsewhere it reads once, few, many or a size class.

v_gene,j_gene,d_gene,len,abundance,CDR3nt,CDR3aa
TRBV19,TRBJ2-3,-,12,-,TGTGCCAGTAGTGCCTACACAGATACGCAGTATTTT,CASSAYTDTQYF
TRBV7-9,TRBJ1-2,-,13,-,TGTGCCAGCAGCGTCTCTCAGGATCGAGGCTACACCTTC,CASSVSQDRGYTF
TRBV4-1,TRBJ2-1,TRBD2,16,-,TGCGCCAGCAGCCGCGTGCGGGCGGGGGGTGGTAATGAGCAGTTCTTC,CASSRVRAGGGNEQFF
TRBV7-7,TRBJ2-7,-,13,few,TGTGCTAGCAGCTTCAGCAGGGGATACGAGCAGTACTTC,CASSFSRGYEQYF
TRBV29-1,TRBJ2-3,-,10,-,TGCAGCGTTGAACTAGATACGCAGTATTTT,CSVELDTQYF
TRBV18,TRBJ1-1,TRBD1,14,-,TGTGCCAGCTCACCCGGACAGGCGGACACTGAAGCTTTCTTT,CASSPGQADTEAFF
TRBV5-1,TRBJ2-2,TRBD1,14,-,TGCGCCAGCAGCCCACCGGACAGGTCCGGGGAGCTGTTTTTT,CASSPPDRSGELFF
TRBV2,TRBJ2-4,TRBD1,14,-,TGTGCCAGCAGTGTCCGGGACAGGGGGAACATTCAGTACTTC,CASSVRDRGNIQYF
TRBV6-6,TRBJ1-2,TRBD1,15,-,TGTGCCAGCAGTTCCGGGACAGTAGCTAACTATGGCTACACCTTC,CASSSGTVANYGYTF
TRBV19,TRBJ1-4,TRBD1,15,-,TGTGCCAGTAGTAACAGGGGCGTAGAGAGTGAAAAACTGTTTTTT,CASSNRGVESEKLFF
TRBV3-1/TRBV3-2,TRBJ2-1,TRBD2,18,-,TGTGCCAGCAGCCATGGACTTCGACTAGCGGGAGGAGGGAATGAGCAGTTCTTC,CASSHGLRLAGGGNEQFF
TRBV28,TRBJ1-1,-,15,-,TGTGCCAGCAGTTTGACAAGCAGGATGAACACTGAAGCTTTCTTT,CASSLTSRMNTEAFF
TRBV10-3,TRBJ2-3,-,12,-,TGTGCCATCAGTGACACACACGATACGCAGTATTTT,CAISDTHDTQYF
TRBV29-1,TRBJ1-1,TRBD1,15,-,TGCAGCGTTGAGGGGACAGCAAGATTTAGCGCTGAAGCTTTCTTT,CSVEGTARFSAEAFF
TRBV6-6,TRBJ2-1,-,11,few,TGTGCCAGCAGTACTGCGGGTGAGCAGTTCTTC,CASSTAGEQFF
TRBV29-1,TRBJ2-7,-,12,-,TGCAGCGTTAACGCAGGTTCCTACGAGCAGTACTTC,CSVNAGSYEQYF
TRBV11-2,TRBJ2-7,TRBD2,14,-,TGTGCCAGCAGCATGAGCGGGAGTGGTTACGAGCAGTACTTC,CASSMSGSGYEQYF
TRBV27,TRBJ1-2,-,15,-,TGTGCCAGCTCCGAAGGGGGAGGGGGTGACTATGGCTACACCTTC,CASSEGGGGDYGYTF
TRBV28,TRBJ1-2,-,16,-,TGTGCCAGCAGTTTATTCGCACAGACCTTAGCGAGAGGCTACACCTTC,CASSLFAQTLARGYTF
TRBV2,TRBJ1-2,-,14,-,TGTGCCAGCGAGCGCACAGGTGTCTCCGGTGGCTACACCTTC,CASERTGVSGGYTF
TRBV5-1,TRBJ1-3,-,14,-,TGCGCCAGCGCCTTTGGGCAGGGTGGAAACACCATATATTTT,CASAFGQGGNTIYF
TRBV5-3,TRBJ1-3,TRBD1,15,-,TGTGCCAGAAGGGAGACAGGGGCCCCTGGAAACACCATATATTTT,CARRETGAPGNTIYF
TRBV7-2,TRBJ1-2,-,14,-,TGTGCCAGCAGCCTGGGGGCCCGGGCTCGAGGCTACACCTTC,CASSLGARARGYTF
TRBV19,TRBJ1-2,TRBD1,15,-,TGTGCCAGTAGTATCGGCGGACAGGGAATTTATGGCTACACCTTC,CASSIGGQGIYGYTF
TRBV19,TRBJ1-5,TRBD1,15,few,TGTGCCAGTAGTACCCCGGGACAGGGGACGCAGCCCCAGCATTTT,CASSTPGQGTQPQHF
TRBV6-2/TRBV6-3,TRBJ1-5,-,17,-,TGTGCCAGTAGTAAAATGTTACTCGTACGTAACAATCAGCCCCAGCATTTT,CASSKMLLVRNNQPQHF
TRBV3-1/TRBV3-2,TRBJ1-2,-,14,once,TGTGCCAGCAGCCAACGGGGGTCTATCTATGGCTACACCTTC,CASSQRGSIYGYTF
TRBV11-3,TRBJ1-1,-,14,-,TGTGCCAGCAGCTTAACCGCAGGGCGGACTGAAGCTTTCTTT,CASSLTAGRTEAFF
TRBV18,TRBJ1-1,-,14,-,TGTGCCAGCTCTCGGATGGAGTACGACACTGAAGCTTTCTTT,CASSRMEYDTEAFF
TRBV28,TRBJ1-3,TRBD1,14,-,TGTGCCAGCAGTTACAGGGGTCCTGGAAACACCATATATTTT,CASSYRGPGNTIYF
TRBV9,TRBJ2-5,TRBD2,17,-,TGTGCCAGCAGCGTAGCTGGGCCTAGCGGGTTGGGCGAGACCCAGTACTTC,CASSVAGPSGLGETQYF
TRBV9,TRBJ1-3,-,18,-,TGTGCCAGCAGCGTAGCGAGGCCAGGGGAAGGCGCTGGAAACACCATATATTTT,CASSVARPGEGAGNTIYF
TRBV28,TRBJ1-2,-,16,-,TGTGCCAGCAGTTTTCCGGGGGGCAGGGATCCGAATGGCTACACCTTC,CASSFPGGRDPNGYTF
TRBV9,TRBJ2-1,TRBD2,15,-,TGTGCCAGCAGCGTAGTTGGGACTAGCTACACTGAGCAGTTCTTC,CASSVVGTSYTEQFF
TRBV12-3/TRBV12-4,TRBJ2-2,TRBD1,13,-,TGTGCCGTCTCAACAGGGGGCCTCGGGGAGCTGTTTTTT,CAVSTGGLGELFF